The T cell receptor (beta chain) described here comes from a study of blood T cell repertoires in COVID-19 (TCRdb year 2020). Describing the broader study: The collaborator samples originated in the United States, Italy and Spain and spanned the acute and convalescent phases of COVID-19. Where available, HLA class I and class II types were taken from metadata supplied by the sample provider and were not determined by assay-based typing. The samples were drawn from the first 160 participants of the ongoing ImmuneRACE study and from 1,254 subjects provided by 6 global collaborators. A de-identified subject ID, COVID-19 status, age in years and sex were almost always included in the sample metadata. Deeply sampled blood TCRbeta repertoires from subjects exposed to, actively infected with, or recovered from COVID-19 were included in the dataset. The material from the prospective study consisted of cDNA or gDNA derived from T cells, B-cell-depleted T cells, or PBMCs. A freely available public database, intended as a resource for researchers studying the immune response to SARS-CoV-2, is where the repertoires were released. The research as a whole found: Clinical and demographic metadata were provided uncurated, with the amount varying by source and participant.

Whole blood was collected in K2EDTA tubes by collaborating institutions according to the institutions' own protocols. For TCRbeta analysis, collaborators shipped samples as frozen whole blood, isolated PBMCs, or DNA extracted from either of those sample types. Note on this clone: This receptor's antigen is unknown. No much larger clonotype is one base removed from it; base qualities were not supplied.

TCRbeta CDR3 regions were amplified from genomic DNA by means of the immunoSEQ Assay, a bias-controlled multiplex PCR. The original methods were these. Nucleated cell counts per sample were estimated from amplification of reference gene primers within the assay. To quantify the absolute abundance of each unique TCRbeta CDR3 rearrangement, sequence reads were collapsed and filtered. Productive Simpson clonality was computed per sample as the square root of Simpson's diversity index over productive rearrangements. TCRdb retrieved this table from immuneACCESS and kept in-frame rearrangements only. Not all clones are present; in checked studies, unresolved V genes account for under half, and no reason is known for the remainder. V, J and clone size reflect that table, while D and trimming were determined from the DNA. Present in this sample are roughly 100,000 clones, approximately 78% of which were seen just once. The ten largest account for 15% of the sample.

According to the germline V gene (reference sequence), CDR1 reads SEHNR and CDR2 reads FQNEAQ. The CDR3, cysteine through phenylalanine, is 12 amino acids long. The sequence is cut down to CDR3 DNA, 36 bases in frame from base 1. Cut back by 7 bases and 15 bases, the V and J ends lie 19 bases apart. Sequencing used peripheral blood. The receptor's source is a woman of 80 years or more with acute or convalescent COVID-19. The chain links TRBV7-9 with TRBJ2-1; the D gene is perhaps TRBD1, on 8 matching bases. The sequence in DNA is TGTGCCAGCACCCTCCAGGGAGGGACAGGGTTCTTC. Translated, it gives CASTLQGGTGFF.